These T cell receptor beta chains were read from a single sample in a study of identical twins. TCRdb re-called the 5' RACE reads with MiXCR, one entry per CDR3 protein. The sample yields under 300,000 distinct CDR3 sequences, 6.5% seen once. The same data also contributed to another study, on T cells expressing NK-cell markers.

Sequencing used CD8+ T cells sorted from blood. These receptors were collected from a woman in her late teens or twenties in good health. Both conserved end residues are part of each CDR3. The order of the fields is clone size, V gene, D gene, J gene, CDR3 DNA, CDR3 protein. D genes are given only for firm matches. A clone size is listed for some rows: how often the clone was seen (once, few, many), or a class if it is expanded.

clone_size: -; v_call: TRBV27; d_call: TRBD1; j_call: TRBJ1-5; cdr3_nt: TGTGCCAGCAGTCCAACCACAGGGGAGTTTAATCAACACCAGCATTTT; cdr3_aa: CASSPTTGEFNQHQHF
clone_size: few; v_call: TRBV6-1; d_call: TRBD1; j_call: TRBJ1-1; cdr3_nt: TGTGCCAGCTGGTATGGGGACAGGGGTGGCACTGAAGCTTTCTTT; cdr3_aa: CASWYGDRGGTEAFF
clone_size: many; v_call: TRBV5-1; d_call: -; j_call: TRBJ2-5; cdr3_nt: TGCGCCAGCAGCTTGGTCCTGTCGGGGGGCGAAGAGACCCAGTACTTC; cdr3_aa: CASSLVLSGGEETQYF
clone_size: -; v_call: TRBV19; d_call: -; j_call: TRBJ1-4; cdr3_nt: TGTGCCAGTACCGGGACGGTGGAAAAACTGTTTTTT; cdr3_aa: CASTGTVEKLFF
clone_size: many; v_call: TRBV20-1; d_call: -; j_call: TRBJ2-1; cdr3_nt: TGCAGTGCTAGAGATCCGATCAGTCTAAGGGAGTACAATGAGCAGTTCTTC; cdr3_aa: CSARDPISLREYNEQFF
clone_size: few; v_call: TRBV9; d_call: TRBD2; j_call: TRBJ2-5; cdr3_nt: TGTGCCAGCAGCCCTCCGACTAGCGGGGACCAAGAGACCCAGTACTTC; cdr3_aa: CASSPPTSGDQETQYF
clone_size: -; v_call: TRBV9; d_call: -; j_call: TRBJ2-7; cdr3_nt: TGTGCCAGCAGCAGTCGGGGGGCACCTAACGAGCAGTACTTC; cdr3_aa: CASSSRGAPNEQYF
clone_size: few; v_call: TRBV27; d_call: -; j_call: TRBJ2-7; cdr3_nt: TGTGCCAGCAGTTTAACTCCGGGAATCACCTACGAGCAGTACTTC; cdr3_aa: CASSLTPGITYEQYF
clone_size: many; v_call: TRBV27; d_call: -; j_call: TRBJ2-7; cdr3_nt: TGTGCCAGCAGTTCCGGGGTAAGGGGCTACGAGCAGTACTTC; cdr3_aa: CASSSGVRGYEQYF
clone_size: many; v_call: TRBV9; d_call: TRBD2; j_call: TRBJ2-3; cdr3_nt: TGTGCCAGCAGCGTAGGGCCGGGGGGGCCTTCAGATACGCAGTATTTT; cdr3_aa: CASSVGPGGPSDTQYF
clone_size: few; v_call: TRBV11-2; d_call: TRBD1; j_call: TRBJ2-7; cdr3_nt: TGTGCCAGCAGCTTCCCAGGGGGGACAGGGGGCGAGCAGTACTTC; cdr3_aa: CASSFPGGTGGEQYF
clone_size: few; v_call: TRBV9; d_call: -; j_call: TRBJ2-5; cdr3_nt: TGTGCCAGCAGCGCCCCTCTAGGAGCACAAGAGACCCAGTACTTC; cdr3_aa: CASSAPLGAQETQYF
clone_size: -; v_call: TRBV6-1; d_call: TRBD2; j_call: TRBJ2-7; cdr3_nt: TGTGCCAGCAGCTCCGAAAGCGGGGGGGCCTTCTACGAGCAGTACTTC; cdr3_aa: CASSSESGGAFYEQYF
clone_size: many; v_call: TRBV5-1; d_call: -; j_call: TRBJ1-3; cdr3_nt: TGCGCCAGCAGCTTCTCTGGAAACACCATATATTTT; cdr3_aa: CASSFSGNTIYF
clone_size: many; v_call: TRBV12-3/TRBV12-4; d_call: -; j_call: TRBJ1-3; cdr3_nt: TGTGCCAGCAACCAGGCGATCGATACTGGAAACACCATATATTTT; cdr3_aa: CASNQAIDTGNTIYF
clone_size: many; v_call: TRBV30; d_call: -; j_call: TRBJ2-1; cdr3_nt: TGTGCCTGCGGACAGAGCGATGAGCAGTTCTTC; cdr3_aa: CACGQSDEQFF
clone_size: many; v_call: TRBV7-9; d_call: TRBD2; j_call: TRBJ2-1; cdr3_nt: TGTGCCAGCAGTTTTACTAGCGGGAGCAGACATGAGCAGTTCTTC; cdr3_aa: CASSFTSGSRHEQFF
clone_size: many; v_call: TRBV5-1; d_call: -; j_call: TRBJ1-1; cdr3_nt: TGCGCCAGCAGCCTGTTTACAGGACGGAACACTGAAGCTTTCTTT; cdr3_aa: CASSLFTGRNTEAFF
clone_size: many; v_call: TRBV7-8; d_call: -; j_call: TRBJ2-3; cdr3_nt: TGTGCCAGCAGCTTGTCCGGGGCAATCACAGATACGCAGTATTTT; cdr3_aa: CASSLSGAITDTQYF
clone_size: many; v_call: TRBV7-7; d_call: -; j_call: TRBJ2-1; cdr3_nt: TGTGCTAGCAGCTTAACCTCCACGGGGTACAATGAGCAGTTCTTC; cdr3_aa: CASSLTSTGYNEQFF
clone_size: few; v_call: TRBV4-1; d_call: -; j_call: TRBJ2-2; cdr3_nt: TGCGCCAGCAGCCAAGATGGGGCGACCGGGGAGCTGTTTTTT; cdr3_aa: CASSQDGATGELFF
clone_size: many; v_call: TRBV5-1; d_call: -; j_call: TRBJ2-1; cdr3_nt: TGCGCCAGCAGCTACCGCTACAATGAGCAGTTCTTC; cdr3_aa: CASSYRYNEQFF
clone_size: few; v_call: TRBV19; d_call: -; j_call: TRBJ2-7; cdr3_nt: TGTGCCAGTAGTATCCAGGTAGGGGGGGACTACGAGCAGTACTTC; cdr3_aa: CASSIQVGGDYEQYF
clone_size: -; v_call: TRBV29-1; d_call: TRBD2; j_call: TRBJ2-1; cdr3_nt: TGCAGCACCCCATACGGGGGGAATGGGGTCTTC; cdr3_aa: CSTPYGGNGVF
clone_size: many; v_call: TRBV5-1; d_call: -; j_call: TRBJ2-1; cdr3_nt: TGCGCCAGCAGCTGTCATTGGGGGGAGTACAATGAGCAGTTCTTC; cdr3_aa: CASSCHWGEYNEQFF
clone_size: few; v_call: TRBV6-2/TRBV6-3; d_call: -; j_call: TRBJ2-2; cdr3_nt: TGTGCCATCAAGCTAGGAACGGGCACCGGGGAGCTGTTTTTT; cdr3_aa: CAIKLGTGTGELFF
clone_size: -; v_call: TRBV7-8; d_call: TRBD1; j_call: TRBJ2-1; cdr3_nt: TGTGCCAGCAGCTCGGGACAGGGGGATCGCGATGAGCAGTTCTTC; cdr3_aa: CASSSGQGDRDEQFF
clone_size: -; v_call: TRBV7-8; d_call: -; j_call: TRBJ1-4; cdr3_nt: TGTGCCAGCAGCTTAGGCAGTCTTAATGAAAAACTGTTTTTT; cdr3_aa: CASSLGSLNEKLFF
clone_size: -; v_call: TRBV20-1; d_call: TRBD2; j_call: TRBJ2-3; cdr3_nt: TGCAGTGCTACCCCTCAGGCGGGAGGGTTAGATACGCAGTATTTT; cdr3_aa: CSATPQAGGLDTQYF
clone_size: many; v_call: TRBV29-1; d_call: -; j_call: TRBJ2-1; cdr3_nt: TGCAGCGTTGAGACGGGACGGAAGAGCTCCTACAATGAGCAGTTCTTC; cdr3_aa: CSVETGRKSSYNEQFF
clone_size: -; v_call: TRBV9; d_call: TRBD1; j_call: TRBJ1-2; cdr3_nt: TGTGCCAGCAGCACCACAGGGGATGCCACCTTC; cdr3_aa: CASSTTGDATF
clone_size: few; v_call: TRBV5-1; d_call: TRBD2; j_call: TRBJ2-7; cdr3_nt: TGCGCCAGCAGCTTGGTAGGGGGCCGAGGACTAGCGGGCGGCCCTGCCGCTCAGCAGTACTTC; cdr3_aa: CASSLVGGRGLAGGPAAQQYF
clone_size: -; v_call: TRBV18; d_call: -; j_call: TRBJ2-7; cdr3_nt: TGTGCCAGCTCACCACCCCGTCAAGGGTATAGCCCCTACGAGCAGTACTTC; cdr3_aa: CASSPPRQGYSPYEQYF
clone_size: -; v_call: TRBV20-1; d_call: TRBD1; j_call: TRBJ2-3; cdr3_nt: TGCAGTGCTAGAGATCATGGCAGGGGGCTTCCTACTAGCACAGATACGCAGTATTTT; cdr3_aa: CSARDHGRGLPTSTDTQYF
clone_size: many; v_call: TRBV7-2; d_call: -; j_call: TRBJ1-2; cdr3_nt: TGTGCCATCCTCCCCCAGACTAACTATGGCTACACCTTC; cdr3_aa: CAILPQTNYGYTF
clone_size: few; v_call: TRBV6-1; d_call: -; j_call: TRBJ1-1; cdr3_nt: TGTGCCAGCGGTGGAGATCCTTGGGCGCGTAACATGAACACTGAAGCTTTCTTT; cdr3_aa: CASGGDPWARNMNTEAFF
clone_size: many; v_call: TRBV12-3/TRBV12-4; d_call: -; j_call: TRBJ2-7; cdr3_nt: TGTGCCAGCAGGGGTATCGAGGCCTACGAGCAGTACTTC; cdr3_aa: CASRGIEAYEQYF
clone_size: few; v_call: TRBV27; d_call: -; j_call: TRBJ1-1; cdr3_nt: TGTGCCAGCAGTTTATTTGGGACCAACACTGAAGCTTTCTTT; cdr3_aa: CASSLFGTNTEAFF
clone_size: few; v_call: TRBV29-1; d_call: -; j_call: TRBJ1-2; cdr3_nt: TGCAGCGTTGAATTACGGCACTATGGCTACACCTTC; cdr3_aa: CSVELRHYGYTF
clone_size: -; v_call: TRBV6-2/TRBV6-3; d_call: -; j_call: TRBJ2-2; cdr3_nt: TGTGCCAGCAGTTACTCCCCAAGTACCGGGGAGCTGTTTTTT; cdr3_aa: CASSYSPSTGELFF
clone_size: -; v_call: TRBV6-1; d_call: -; j_call: TRBJ2-3; cdr3_nt: TGTGCCAGCAGTGAGCTCCTACCCGCAGGAGATACGCAGTATTTT; cdr3_aa: CASSELLPAGDTQYF
clone_size: -; v_call: TRBV10-3; d_call: -; j_call: TRBJ1-2; cdr3_nt: TGTGCCACCCCAGGGAACCCATATGGCTACACCTTC; cdr3_aa: CATPGNPYGYTF